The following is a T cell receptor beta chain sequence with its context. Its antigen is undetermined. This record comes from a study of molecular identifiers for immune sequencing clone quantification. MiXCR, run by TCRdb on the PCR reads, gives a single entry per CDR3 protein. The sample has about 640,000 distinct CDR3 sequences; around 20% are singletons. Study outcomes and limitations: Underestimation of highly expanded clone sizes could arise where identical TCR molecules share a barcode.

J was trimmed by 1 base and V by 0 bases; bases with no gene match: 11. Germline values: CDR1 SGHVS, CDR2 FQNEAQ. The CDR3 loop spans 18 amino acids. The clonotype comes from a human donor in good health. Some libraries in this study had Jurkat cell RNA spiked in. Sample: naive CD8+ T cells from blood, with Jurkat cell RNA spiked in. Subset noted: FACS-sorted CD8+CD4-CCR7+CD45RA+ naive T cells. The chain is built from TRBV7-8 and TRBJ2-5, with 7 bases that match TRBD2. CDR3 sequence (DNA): TGTGCCAGCAGCTTAGCAGGCGGGCTAGCGGTGATCCAAGAGACCCAGTACTTC. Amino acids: CASSLAGGLAVIQETQYF.